This record covers a single T cell receptor (beta chain). As yet, its antigen is unknown. What was amplified from RNA transcripts were TCR beta CDR3 regions. First-round RT-PCR of the TCR CDR3 relied on the HTBI primer set. TCRdb recomputed calls from the multiplex PCR reads with MiXCR, one row per CDR3 protein. The sample has some 300,000 distinct CDR3 sequences; roughly 17% are singletons. Cells are PBMCs isolated from roughly 10 ml of fresh blood. These data belong to a study of T cells in Graves' hyperthyroidism and ophthalmopathy. Study-level points and caveats: Expanded thyroid clonotypes (above 0.001) were mostly also found in blood. A 13 V-J signature model discriminated ophthalmopathy versus stable hyperthyroidism.

Germline V gene sequence: CDR1 LNHNV, CDR2 YYDKDF (reference sequence). The CDR3 covers 14 residues. The germline V and J ends were trimmed by 1 base and 5 bases, with 12 bases remaining between them. The sequenced material came from blood. This sequence was found in a man aged 30 to 45 with Graves' hyperthyroidism. The rearrangement joins TRBV15 to TRBJ2-7; no firm D call. CDR3 bases: TGTGCCACCAGCAGAGGGAATAGTGGGGACGAGCAGTACTTC. Protein sequence: CATSRGNSGDEQYF.